This T cell receptor beta chain was recorded in a study of identical twins. Using its own MiXCR run on the 5' RACE reads, TCRdb lists one record per CDR3 protein. The data hold roughly 690,000 distinct CDR3 sequences, with 21% observed a single time. CDR3 length: 14 residues. V was cut by 6 bases and J by 2 bases, with 13 bases left in between. A few counts support this clonotype. In addition, the sample was reused for a study of T cells expressing NK-cell markers. That study reports: Underlying the TCR beta repertoires were sorted CD3+CD56+NKG2C+, CD3+CD56+NKG2C- and CD3+CD56-NKG2C+ T cells.

The source material was PBMCs. The genes are TRBV12-3 or TRBV12-4 and TRBJ1-2; possible D gene TRBD1, 6 bases. The receptor was derived from a woman under 30 in good health. CDR3 amino acids: CASSKGRGNYGYTF. In DNA, the CDR3 is TGTGCCAGCAGCAAGGGAAGGGGGAACTATGGCTACACCTTC.